This T cell receptor (beta chain) was captured in a study of blood T cell repertoires in COVID-19. Study-wide context: Both acute and convalescent COVID-19 samples were obtained from the United States, Italy and Spain.

This clone was detected once. Profiling relied on immunoSEQ multiplex PCR, and the TCRdb table lists in-frame clones only, not all of them. Of under 500,000 clones in the sample, nearly 90% were seen once. V gave up 6 bases and J gave up 5 bases; unmatched junction bases: 6. Germline assignment: CDR1 SGHVS and CDR2 FQNEAQ. CDR3 length: 14 residues. The chain is built from TRBV7-8 and TRBJ1-3, with 8 bases lining up with TRBD1. Source material: PBMCs or T cells enriched from blood (not recorded which). The source of this sequence is a woman aged 18-30 years with acute COVID-19. As DNA, the CDR3 is TGTGCCAGCAGGATGGACAGGGACAGAAACACCATATATTTT. This translates into CASRMDRDRNTIYF.